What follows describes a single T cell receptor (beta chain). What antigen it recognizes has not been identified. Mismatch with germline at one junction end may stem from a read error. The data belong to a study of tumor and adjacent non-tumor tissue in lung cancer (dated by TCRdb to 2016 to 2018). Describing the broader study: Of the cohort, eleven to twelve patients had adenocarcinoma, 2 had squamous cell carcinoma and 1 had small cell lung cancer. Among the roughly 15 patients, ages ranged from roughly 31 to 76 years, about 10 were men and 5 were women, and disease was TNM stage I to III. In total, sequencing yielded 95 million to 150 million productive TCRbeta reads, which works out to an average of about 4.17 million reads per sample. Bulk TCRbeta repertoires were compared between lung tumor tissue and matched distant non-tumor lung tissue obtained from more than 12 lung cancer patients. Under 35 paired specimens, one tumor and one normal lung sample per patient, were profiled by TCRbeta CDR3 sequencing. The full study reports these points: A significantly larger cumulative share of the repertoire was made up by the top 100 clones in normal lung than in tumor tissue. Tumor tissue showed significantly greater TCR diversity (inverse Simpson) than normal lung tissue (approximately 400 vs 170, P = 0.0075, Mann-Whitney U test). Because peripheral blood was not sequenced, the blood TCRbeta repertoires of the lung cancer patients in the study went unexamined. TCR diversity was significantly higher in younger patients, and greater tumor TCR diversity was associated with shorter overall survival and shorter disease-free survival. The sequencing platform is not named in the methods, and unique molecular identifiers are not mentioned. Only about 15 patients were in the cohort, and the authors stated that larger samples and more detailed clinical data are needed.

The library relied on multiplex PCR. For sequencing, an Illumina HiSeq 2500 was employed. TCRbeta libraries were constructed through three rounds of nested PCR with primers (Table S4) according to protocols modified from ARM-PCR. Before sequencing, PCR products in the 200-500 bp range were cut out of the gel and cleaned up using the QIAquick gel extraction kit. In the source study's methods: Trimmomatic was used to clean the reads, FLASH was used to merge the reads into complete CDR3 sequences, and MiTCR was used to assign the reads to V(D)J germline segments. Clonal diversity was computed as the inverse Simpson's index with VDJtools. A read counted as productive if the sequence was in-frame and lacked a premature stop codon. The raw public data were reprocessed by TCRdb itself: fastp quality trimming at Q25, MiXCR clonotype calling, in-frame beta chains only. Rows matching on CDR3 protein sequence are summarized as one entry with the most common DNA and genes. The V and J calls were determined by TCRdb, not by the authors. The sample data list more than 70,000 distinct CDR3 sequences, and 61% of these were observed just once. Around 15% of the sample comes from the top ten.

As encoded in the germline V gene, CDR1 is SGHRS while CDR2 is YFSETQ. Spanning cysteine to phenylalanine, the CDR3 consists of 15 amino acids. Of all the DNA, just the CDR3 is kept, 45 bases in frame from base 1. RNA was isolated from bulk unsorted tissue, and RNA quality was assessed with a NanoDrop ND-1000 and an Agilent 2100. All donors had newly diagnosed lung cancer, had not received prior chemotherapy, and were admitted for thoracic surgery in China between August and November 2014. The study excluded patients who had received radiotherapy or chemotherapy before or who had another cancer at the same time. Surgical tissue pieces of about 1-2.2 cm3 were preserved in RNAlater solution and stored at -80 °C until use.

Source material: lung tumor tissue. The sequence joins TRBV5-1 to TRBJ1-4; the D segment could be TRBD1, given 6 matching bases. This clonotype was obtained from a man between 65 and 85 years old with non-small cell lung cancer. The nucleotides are TGTGCCGGCAGCCCAAACAGGGTGGCTAATGAAAAACTGTTTTTT. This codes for CAGSPNRVANEKLFF.